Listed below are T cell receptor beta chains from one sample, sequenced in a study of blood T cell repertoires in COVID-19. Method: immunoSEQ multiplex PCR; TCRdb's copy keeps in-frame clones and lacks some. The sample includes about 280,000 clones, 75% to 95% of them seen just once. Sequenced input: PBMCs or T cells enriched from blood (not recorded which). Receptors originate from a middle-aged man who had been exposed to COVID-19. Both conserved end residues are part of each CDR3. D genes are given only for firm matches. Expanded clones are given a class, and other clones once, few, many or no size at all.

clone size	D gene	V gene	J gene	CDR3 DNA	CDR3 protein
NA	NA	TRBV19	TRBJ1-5	TGTGCCAGTAGTAACGAAGGGGGTAGCAATCAGCCCCAGCATTTT	CASSNEGGSNQPQHF
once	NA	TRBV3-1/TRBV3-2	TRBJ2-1	TGTGCCAGCAGCCCGGGACTGAAGGATGAGCAGTTCTTC	CASSPGLKDEQFF
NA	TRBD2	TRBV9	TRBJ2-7	TGTGCCAGCAGCGTAGAGCGGGGTTCCTACGAGCAGTACTTC	CASSVERGSYEQYF
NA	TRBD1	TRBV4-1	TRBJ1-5	TGCGCCAGCAGCCAGGGACAGCTTAGCAATCAGCCCCAGCATTTT	CASSQGQLSNQPQHF
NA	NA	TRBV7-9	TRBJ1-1	TGTGCCAGCAGCCATAACACTGAAGCTTTCTTT	CASSHNTEAFF
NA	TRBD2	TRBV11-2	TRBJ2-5	TGTGCCAGCAGCTTGCTACTAGCGGGTAGGGAGACCCAGTACTTC	CASSLLLAGRETQYF
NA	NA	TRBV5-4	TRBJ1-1	TGTGCCAGCAGCATCCCTCAGGGAGGGGCCACTGAAGCTTTCTTT	CASSIPQGGATEAFF
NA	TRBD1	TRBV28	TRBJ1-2	TGTGCCAGCAGTTTTGAAGGGACAGGGTATGGCTACACCTTC	CASSFEGTGYGYTF
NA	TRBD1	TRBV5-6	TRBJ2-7	TGTGCCAGCAGCTCCCCCGTGAAGGGGGCCGACGAGCAGTACTTC	CASSSPVKGADEQYF
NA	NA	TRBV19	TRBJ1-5	TGTGCCAGTAGTATAGAGGCAGGAATCTATAGCAATCAGCCCCAGCATTTT	CASSIEAGIYSNQPQHF
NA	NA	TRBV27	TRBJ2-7	TGTGCCAGCAGTCCACCGACAGTAGCGGAGAATCCCTACGAGCAGTACTTC	CASSPPTVAENPYEQYF
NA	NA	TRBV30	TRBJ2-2	TGTGCCTGGAGCAGGGAAGGTCGCACCGGGGAGCTGTTTTTT	CAWSREGRTGELFF
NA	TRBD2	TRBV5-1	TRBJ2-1	TGCGCCAGCAGCTTGGCCGGGATAGCGGGAGGGCCTTACAATGAGCAGTTCTTC	CASSLAGIAGGPYNEQFF
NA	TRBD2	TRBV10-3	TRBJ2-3	TGTGCCATCAGGACTGGGACTAGCGGGAGGGGGAGGACAGATACGCAGTATTTT	CAIRTGTSGRGRTDTQYF
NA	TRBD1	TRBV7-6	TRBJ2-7	TGTGCCAGCAGCTTAGAGGCGGGACAGGGGGAATACGAGCAGTACTTC	CASSLEAGQGEYEQYF
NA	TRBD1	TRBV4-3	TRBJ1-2	TGCGCCAGCAGCCCTGGGACAGGCGCAATCTATGGCTACACCTTC	CASSPGTGAIYGYTF